The 18 T cell receptor beta chains below all came from one sample that was sequenced in a study of T cell changes during pregnancy in multiple sclerosis. TCRdb's table, derived via immunoSEQ multiplex PCR, lists solely in-frame clones and lacks some. The sample comprises almost 35,000 clones, roughly 88% of which are singletons, and around 4.3% rests with the top ten. The sample consisted of peripheral blood, taken in the second trimester of pregnancy. Receptors were obtained from a female donor in good health, enrolled as a control in a pregnancy study.

The chain has TRBV5-1 and TRBJ2-7; D gene uncertain. Between the trimmed V and J ends, which lost 4 bases and 5 bases, there was a span of 7 bases. CDR3 length: 11 amino acids. The germline V gene encodes CDR1 SGHRS and CDR2 YFSETQ. CDR3 region: CASSDLDEQYF. DNA for the CDR3: TGCGCCAGCAGCGACCTAGACGAGCAGTACTTC.

The chain couples TRBV18 to TRBJ1-3, with a tentative D call TRBD1 (6 bases). The germline V and J ends were trimmed by 4 bases and 0 bases, with 10 bases remaining between them. Germline values: CDR1 KGHSH, CDR2 LQKENI. This CDR3 is built from 15 residues. The CDR3 region has the DNA TGTGCCAGCTCACTCCAGGGGCTCTCTGGAAACACCATATATTTT. This translates into CASSLQGLSGNTIYF.

The chain links TRBV6-1 to TRBJ2-7; 8 positions agree with TRBD2. The CDR3 covers 14 residues. CDR1 MNHNS and CDR2 SASEGT come from the germline V gene. J was trimmed by 2 bases and V by 5 bases; bases with no gene match: 5. The CDR3 bases are TGTGCCAGCAGTCGGGAGGGGTCGGCCTACGAGCAGTACTTC. Translation: CASSREGSAYEQYF.

This sequence joins TRBV11-2 and TRBJ2-1; D is ambiguous. CDR1 and CDR2 from the germline V gene are SGHAT and FQNNGV. V was shortened by 5 bases and J by 0 bases, with 20 bases between the two germline ends. The CDR3 loop spans 18 amino acids. CDR3 in DNA: TGTGCCAGCAGCCCCCGTTCTCTGATTGCGAGCTCCTACAATGAGCAGTTCTTC. It yields the protein CASSPRSLIASSYNEQFF.

The sample holds one count of this clone. The rearrangement uses TRBV19 and TRBJ2-1; 7 positions agree with TRBD1. J lost 8 bases, V lost 7 bases, and 11 bases had no gene match. CDR3 size: 14 residues. Germline V gene data show CDR1 as LNHDA and CDR2 as SQIVND (reference sequence). CDR3 coding DNA: TGTGCCAGTAAAGAGGGACAGCCTAGGGATGAGCAGTTCTTC. Residues: CASKEGQPRDEQFF.

This sequence joins TRBV4-2 and TRBJ2-3; TRBD2 matches 10 bases. Germline values: CDR1 LGHNA, CDR2 YNFKEQ. The CDR3 runs 15 residues. With V trimmed by 2 bases and J by 1 base, 0 bases remained unmatched. The CDR3 reads CASSQLAGGTDTQYF. The CDR3 DNA reads as TGTGCCAGCAGCCAACTAGCGGGGGGCACAGATACGCAGTATTTT.

The chain carries TRBV6-1 and TRBJ2-1; D may be TRBD2 (5 bases). Germline loops: CDR1 MNHNS, CDR2 SASEGT. Trimming removed 0 bases at V and 5 bases at J, with 14 bases between. The CDR3 totals 16 residues. CDR3: CASSEAEGRGDNEQFF. DNA of the CDR3: TGTGCCAGCAGTGAAGCAGAGGGCCGGGGTGACAATGAGCAGTTCTTC.

The rearrangement joins TRBV19 to TRBJ1-1; maybe TRBD1 (6 bases). The CDR3 is 15 amino acids. CDR1 and CDR2 (germline): LNHDA, SQIVND (reference sequence). The germline V and J ends were trimmed by 4 bases and 1 base, with 13 bases remaining between them. CDR3 amino acids: CASSTPDRWNTEAFF. In DNA, the CDR3 is TGTGCCAGTAGTACACCGGACAGATGGAACACTGAAGCTTTCTTT.

The chain carries TRBV4-3 and TRBJ1-2; 8 bases fit TRBD1. The CDR3 is 17 residues long. V shed 0 bases and J 5 bases; nucleotides not matched to a gene: 11. Germline loops: CDR1 LGHNA, CDR2 YSLEER. The CDR3 reads CASSQDPSGTGTYGYTF. CDR3 nucleotides: TGCGCCAGCAGCCAAGACCCTTCCGGGACAGGAACTTATGGCTACACCTTC.

The DNA of the CDR3 is TGTGCCAGCAGCTATGGGGGGACTAGAGACAATGAGCAGTTCTTC. The encoded protein is CASSYGGTRDNEQFF. The rearrangement joins TRBV28 to TRBJ2-1; 8 nucleotides align to TRBD2. This CDR3 is built from 15 residues. Trimming cost V 6 bases and J 5 bases; bases outside gene matches: 9. Germline values: CDR1 MDHEN, CDR2 SYDVKM.

The chain couples TRBV19 to TRBJ2-5; the D is unclear. Germline V gene data show CDR1 as LNHDA and CDR2 as SQIVND (reference sequence). Trimming took 6 bases from V and 4 from J, leaving 9 bases between them. The CDR3 is 12 residues long. As DNA, the CDR3 is TGTGCCAGTAGCACGGGTCGAGAGACCCAGTACTTC. This sequence encodes CASSTGRETQYF.

The rearrangement links TRBV7-8 to TRBJ2-1, with 8 bases identical to TRBD2. The CDR3 loop spans 14 amino acids. Germline assignment: CDR1 SGHVS and CDR2 FQNEAQ. V was pared by 8 bases and J by 2 bases, with 5 bases of the junction left unmatched. In DNA form, the CDR3 reads TGTGCCAGCCGTACTAGCGGAACCTACAATGAGCAGTTCTTC. Translation: CASRTSGTYNEQFF. The full variable domain, its missing parts supplied by reference TRBV7-8 and TRBJ2-1, is GAGVSQSPRYKVAKRGQDVALRCDPISGHVSLFWYQQALGQGPEFLTYFQNEAQLDKSGLPSDRFFAERPEGSVSTLKIQRTQQEDSAVYLCASRTSGTYNEQFFGPGTRLTVL.

The J gene is TRBJ1-6, the V gene TRBV9; 8 bases match TRBD1. The trim removed 4 bases at V and 2 bases at J, leaving 5 bases unmatched. The V gene's germline CDR1 is SGDLS and CDR2 YYNGEE. There are 16 residues in the CDR3. The CDR3 sequence: CASSPGQGAYNSPLHF. DNA for the CDR3: TGTGCCAGCAGCCCAGGACAGGGAGCCTATAATTCACCCCTCCACTTT.

Comment on this clone: The same CDR3 arises from other DNA sequences in this sample as well. This rearrangement joins TRBV7-2 to TRBJ1-1, with D possibly being TRBD1 (5 bases). The V end was cut by 0 bases, the J end by 7 bases, with 12 bases between. Germline V lookup: CDR1 SGHTA, CDR2 FQGNSA. CDR3 length equals 14 residues. Here the CDR3 DNA reads TGTGCCAGCAGCTTAGCGGTCACAGGCGGTGAAGCTTTCTTT. This codes for CASSLAVTGGEAFF. Supplemented by reference TRBV7-2 and TRBJ1-1, the full variable domain reads GAGVSQSPSNKVTEKGKDVELRCDPISGHTALYWYRQSLGQGLEFLIYFQGNSAPDKSGLPSDRFSAERTGGSVSTLTIQRTQQEDSAVYLCASSLAVTGGEAFFGQGTRLTVV.

The gene calls are TRBV2 and TRBJ2-2, with 7 nucleotides matching TRBD2. The CDR3 is made up of 15 amino acids. The germline CDR1 and CDR2 sequences are SNHLY and FYNNEI. Germline trimming cut 5 bases from V and 13 bases from J; bases unmatched to any gene: 16. CDR3 residues: CASSPLTWGGEGLFF. As DNA, the CDR3 is TGTGCCAGCAGTCCACTCACATGGGGGGGGGAAGGGCTGTTTTTT.

For the CDR3, the DNA is TGTGCCAGCAGCTTGGAACAGGGAAATTTAAGGGGAAACACCATATATTTT. Translating it yields CASSLEQGNLRGNTIYF. The J gene is TRBJ1-3, the V gene TRBV7-2; D possibly corresponds to TRBD1 (6 bases). Trimming shortened V by 3 bases and J by 4 bases, and 19 bases separated the two germline ends. This CDR3 comprises 17 residues. The V gene's germline CDR1 is SGHTA and CDR2 FQGNSA.

As DNA, the CDR3 is TGTGCCAGCAGCCCCGGGACAGGGTTTCTATCCTACGAGCAGTACTTC. It translates to CASSPGTGFLSYEQYF. The rearrangement joins TRBV7-8 to TRBJ2-7, with 9 bases aligning to TRBD1. CDR1 is SGHVS and CDR2 is FQNEAQ in the germline V gene. This CDR3 region has 16 residues. V shed 5 bases and J 1 base; nucleotides not matched to a gene: 9. Complete variable domain (other parts from reference TRBV7-8 and TRBJ2-7): GAGVSQSPRYKVAKRGQDVALRCDPISGHVSLFWYQQALGQGPEFLTYFQNEAQLDKSGLPSDRFFAERPEGSVSTLKIQRTQQEDSAVYLCASSPGTGFLSYEQYFGPGTRLTVT.

This clone was found once. The chain has TRBV27 and TRBJ1-2; 10 bases fit TRBD1. This CDR3 has 15 amino acids. The V segment lost 8 bases and the J segment 4 bases; nucleotides outside the gene matches: 10. Germline V CDR1 and CDR2: MNHEY, SMNVEV (reference sequence). The CDR3 nucleotides read TGTGCCAGCGTCGGGACAGGGGACGCCGCCTATGGCTACACCTTC. Encoded protein: CASVGTGDAAYGYTF.